The clone carrying this T cell receptor (beta chain) was counted ten times or more. What it binds is unknown. Bone marrow was sampled from every patient at the time of active disease. These data belong to a study of read filtering for tumor transcriptome and immune sequencing. As for the study in general: The cohort had 17 to 20 men and approximately 13 women aged roughly 40 to 80, mean about 68 years. Findings and caveats of the study: This fraction held mixed bone marrow immune cells after CD138-negative sorting. Correlation between methods rose after single-read clonotypes were removed.

This library used roughly 400 ng RNA and molecular barcoded adaptors spanning alpha/delta and beta/gamma chains. TCRdb re-derived calls from the reads in MiXCR, one entry per CDR3 protein. Of around 130,000 distinct CDR3 sequences listed, under 15% are singletons. The origin of this receptor is a donor at least 40 years old with multiple myeloma. The sample taken for sequencing was a population of CD138-negative cells sorted from bone marrow.

CDR3 coding DNA: TGTGCCAGCAGCTTACACCCCGGGGCAGGCTCACCCCTCCACTTT. Amino acid sequence: CASSLHPGAGSPLHF. The chain carries TRBV11-2 and TRBJ1-6; possible D gene TRBD1, 5 bases. The CDR3 covers 15 residues. Trimming took 2 bases from V and 10 from J, leaving 15 bases between them. Germline V gives CDR1 SGHAT, CDR2 FQNNGV.